This TCR beta chain derives from a study of T cells in localized non-small cell lung cancer. For this clone: Its specificity is not known.

Notes on the study in general: Of the top 100 tumor clones, median roughly 60 were in adjacent lung, 25 to 30 among its top 100. Uninvolved nearby lung showed the greatest T cell clonality, exceeding that found in tumor.

The CDR3 sequence is 14 residues long. J gave up 2 bases and V 5 bases, and 4 bases lay outside the gene matches. Germline V gene data show CDR1 as MNHGY and CDR2 as SAAAGT. The protocol was immunoSEQ multiplex PCR, while the TCRdb copy is restricted to in-frame clones and leaves out a portion. The table includes over a thousand clones, around 21% detected once. The clonotype originates from a male donor aged 60 or over with stage II squamous cell lung carcinoma. The sequencing here drew on lung tumor tissue, taken before any cancer treatment. The rearrangement uses TRBV6-8 and TRBJ1-2; 8 bases match TRBD1. CDR3 in amino acids: CASSGGTGNYGYTF. The CDR3 coding sequence is TGTGCCAGCAGTGGTGGGACAGGCAACTATGGCTACACCTTC.